The rows below give T cell receptor beta chains drawn from one sample of a study of blood T cell repertoires in COVID-19. Clones were sequenced by immunoSEQ multiplex PCR, and TCRdb holds only the in-frame ones, with some missing. Here the sample spans 150,000 to 200,000 clones, around 80% being singletons. Sample: peripheral blood. The source of these receptors is a man aged 60 to 75 with acute or convalescent COVID-19. Each CDR3 is given without its conserved first and last residue. Some rows mark clone size as missing; the rest say once, few, many or name a class of expanded clone.

v_gene	abundance	j_gene	CDR3aa
TRBV5-1	once	TRBJ2-7	ASSLAQGIPEQY
TRBV11-2	once	TRBJ2-6	ASTLGGSGANVLT
TRBV18	-	TRBJ1-1	ASSPSDIPSEAF
TRBV6-1	-	TRBJ2-7	ASSETYRDHEQY
TRBV24-1	-	TRBJ2-2	ATSSSRDRGLRELF
TRBV27	-	TRBJ2-2	ASSLFGSTGLTGELF
TRBV7-2	few	TRBJ1-5	ASSLVQAAEPQH
TRBV9	-	TRBJ2-5	ASSVEGFTETQY
TRBV3-1/TRBV3-2	-	TRBJ2-5	ASSHGGGRETQY
TRBV5-4	-	TRBJ2-7	ASSRVGLAGEQY
TRBV10-3	few	TRBJ2-3	AISESQSAGRADTQY
TRBV24-1	-	TRBJ2-5	ATSDSGTGIVETQY
TRBV9	-	TRBJ2-3	ASSPRTRPTDTQY
TRBV7-2	-	TRBJ1-1	ASSPTGLNTEAF
TRBV6-1	-	TRBJ2-7	ASSEAQRLAGEQY
TRBV5-1	-	TRBJ2-3	ASSWGTSGGTDTQY
TRBV18	-	TRBJ1-4	ASSGQLDEKLF
TRBV2	-	TRBJ2-2	ASSGQKNTGELF
TRBV10-3	once	TRBJ2-1	ALIDSRGDEQF
TRBV2	-	TRBJ2-2	ASSSPLAGELF
TRBV29-1	-	TRBJ2-1	SVDLDRKNNEQF
TRBV7-9	-	TRBJ1-3	ASSFLTGGTGNTIY
TRBV19	few	TRBJ1-2	ASSRTVYGYT
TRBV5-6	-	TRBJ1-3	ASSFDIRSGNTIY
TRBV3-1/TRBV3-2	-	TRBJ1-1	ASSAGQGDTEAF
TRBV5-1	-	TRBJ2-5	ASSLTASGGATETQY
TRBV2	-	TRBJ1-2	ASSERGTGSGGYT
TRBV4-2	-	TRBJ1-3	ASSHDRGSGRDTIY
TRBV28	-	TRBJ2-1	ASGLYNEQF
TRBV10-3	once	TRBJ1-3	AISPPIGNTIY
TRBV5-5	-	TRBJ2-3	ASSLISADTQY
TRBV9	-	TRBJ2-2	ASSPIAGGQTGELF
TRBV24-1	-	TRBJ2-3	ATSDLDFTDTQY
TRBV2	-	TRBJ1-2	ASSVSPPGGSNYGYT
TRBV5-8	-	TRBJ2-2	ASSLVRSTGELF
TRBV12-3/TRBV12-4	-	TRBJ1-1	ASKQGNAEAF
TRBV30	-	TRBJ1-2	AWSVQGVGYT
TRBV27	once	TRBJ2-6	ASRGLSGANVLT
TRBV19	-	TRBJ2-1	ASMPRVSSYNEQF
TRBV19	-	TRBJ1-2	ASSKGMGQGGGYT
TRBV30	-	TRBJ2-1	AWSDPSRTGGYDEQF
TRBV25-1	-	TRBJ2-3	ASSEEVGEDTQY
TRBV5-6	-	TRBJ2-7	ASSSSGSYEQY
TRBV19	-	TRBJ1-1	ASSFQAGMNTEAF
TRBV7-2	-	TRBJ2-2	ASSGQGQAGELF
TRBV2	-	TRBJ1-5	ASSEQGGSNQPQH